This TCR beta chain was documented in a study of identical twins. Overall study findings and caveats: Models, which agreed with sharing between unrelated individuals, nonetheless underestimated the out-of-frame TCR alpha sharing seen in monozygotic twins.

The CDR3 has 15 amino acids. CDR1 and CDR2 from the germline V gene are DFQATT and SNEGSKA (reference sequence). V was pared by 6 bases and J by 5 bases, with 22 bases between. TCRdb re-analysed the 5' RACE reads in MiXCR, keeping a single row per CDR3 protein. This sample carries about 460,000 distinct CDR3 sequences, 14% of them seen once, and the ten largest clones take roughly 0.56%. Details on this clonotype: The target antigen is unknown.

This same sample was also part of a study on yellow fever vaccine responses in identical twins. This second study says: Reportedly, twins showed a vaccine T cell response that looked partly convergent and partly personalized.

The rearrangement joins TRBV20-1 to TRBJ2-5, with D possibly TRBD2 on 7 matching bases. Sequencing used CD4+ T cells sorted from blood. The clonotype originates from a woman younger than 35 in good health. CDR3 DNA sequence: TGCAGTGCCATAGGGGGGGCCTCAAAAGGGGAGACCCAGTACTTC. Translated: CSAIGGASKGETQYF.